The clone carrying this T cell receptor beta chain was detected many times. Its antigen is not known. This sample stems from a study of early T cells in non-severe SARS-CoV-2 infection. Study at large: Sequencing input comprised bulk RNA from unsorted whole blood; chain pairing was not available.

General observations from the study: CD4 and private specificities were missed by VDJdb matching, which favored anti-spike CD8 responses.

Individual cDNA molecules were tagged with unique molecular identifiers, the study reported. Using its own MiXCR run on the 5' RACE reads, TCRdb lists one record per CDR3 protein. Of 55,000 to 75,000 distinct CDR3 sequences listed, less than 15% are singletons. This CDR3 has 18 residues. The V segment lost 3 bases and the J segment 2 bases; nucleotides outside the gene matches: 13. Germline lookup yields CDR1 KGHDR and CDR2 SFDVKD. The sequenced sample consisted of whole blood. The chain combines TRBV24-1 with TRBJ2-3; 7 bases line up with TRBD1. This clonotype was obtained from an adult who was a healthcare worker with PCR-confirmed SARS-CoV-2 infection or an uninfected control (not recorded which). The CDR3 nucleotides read TGTGCCACCAGTGATCCGAGGACAGGCGGACTTATCACAGATACGCAGTATTTT. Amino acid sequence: CATSDPRTGGLITDTQYF.